Listed below are T cell receptor beta chains from one sample, sequenced in a study of neurological immune-mediated disorders. A single record per CDR3 protein comes from TCRdb applying MiXCR to the 5' RACE reads. The repertoire holds 87,000 or so distinct CDR3 sequences, with roughly 3.3% as singletons. The sequenced material came from PBMCs. These receptor sequences come from a woman aged 50 to 60 with multiple sclerosis. Both conserved end residues are part of each CDR3. The D gene is left open where the match is weak. The size entry is marked missing in some rows and otherwise reads once, few, many or a size class.

cdr3_nt cdr3_aa clone_size d_call j_call v_call
TGTGCCAGCAGCCAAGAGATAGGGGGCTACACCTTC CASSQEIGGYTF many NA TRBJ1-2 TRBV3-1
TGCAGTGCTAGAGGATTCAGGGGCACTGAAGCTTTCTTT CSARGFRGTEAFF many NA TRBJ1-1 TRBV20-1
TGTGCCAGCAGCTCCCCCCTGGGGTACGAGCAGTACTTC CASSSPLGYEQYF NA NA TRBJ2-7 TRBV7-9
TGCAGTGCTAAAGTTGACAGGGGGCATGGCTACACCTTC CSAKVDRGHGYTF many TRBD1 TRBJ1-2 TRBV20-1
TGCAGCGTTGCCGCGGGGCACGCAATCTACGAGCAGTACTTC CSVAAGHAIYEQYF many NA TRBJ2-7 TRBV29-1
TGTGCCAGCAGCCAAGATTTCAGGGTTTTTACAGATACGCAGTATTTT CASSQDFRVFTDTQYF NA NA TRBJ2-3 TRBV3-1
TGTGCCAGCAACCCCTGGAACACCGGGGAGCTGTTTTTT CASNPWNTGELFF many NA TRBJ2-2 TRBV2
TGCGCCAGCAGCGCTGCGGGAACGCCAGATACGCAGTATTTT CASSAAGTPDTQYF many NA TRBJ2-3 TRBV5-1
TGTGCCAGCAGTCGGAGTTGGGGACGACACTACGAGCAGTACTTC CASSRSWGRHYEQYF many NA TRBJ2-7 TRBV12-3/TRBV12-4
TGCGCCAGCAGCTTGGGGTCTTCGTCCAGCCAAGAGACCCAGTACTTC CASSLGSSSSQETQYF many NA TRBJ2-5 TRBV5-1
TGCGCCAGCAGCTTGCCGGACCAAAAGTACGAGCAGTACTTC CASSLPDQKYEQYF many NA TRBJ2-7 TRBV5-1
TGTGCCAGCAGCTTAAGTGGGGTTCGGACCGGGGAGCTGTTTTTT CASSLSGVRTGELFF many NA TRBJ2-2 TRBV7-2
TGCAGTGCTAGAGATCATAATCAGTATAGCAATCAGCCCCAGCATTTT CSARDHNQYSNQPQHF many NA TRBJ1-5 TRBV20-1
TGTGCCATCAGTGACCCAGGCGGTTTCTCTGGAAACACCATATATTTT CAISDPGGFSGNTIYF few NA TRBJ1-3 TRBV10-3
TGCGCCAGCAGCTTGGGCCAGGGCTACAATGAGCAGTTCTTC CASSLGQGYNEQFF many NA TRBJ2-1 TRBV5-1
TGTGCCAGCAGCGTCAGGTCACGGAACACCGGGGAGCTGTTTTTT CASSVRSRNTGELFF many NA TRBJ2-2 TRBV9
TGTGCCAGCAGTTTAAGCGGGGGGGGACATACGCAGTATTTT CASSLSGGGHTQYF many TRBD2 TRBJ2-3 TRBV27
TGTGCCAGCAGAGACCGAGGCGGGGTCTTTAACACTGAAGCTTTCTTT CASRDRGGVFNTEAFF many NA TRBJ1-1 TRBV6-6
TGTGCCAGCAGCTTATTGGTGTGGGGAGGTGCTGAAGCTTTCTTT CASSLLVWGGAEAFF many NA TRBJ1-1 TRBV7-9
TGTGCCAGCAGCTCCAGCGGGGGAAGTGGCACAGATACGCAGTATTTT CASSSSGGSGTDTQYF many TRBD2 TRBJ2-3 TRBV7-2
TGTGCCAGCAGCCCAACAGGGCCAAGTCGGGAAGCTTTCTTT CASSPTGPSREAFF many NA TRBJ1-1 TRBV12-3/TRBV12-4
TGCAGTGCCCCTGGGGCACAATACCCCTACGAGCAGTACTTC CSAPGAQYPYEQYF many NA TRBJ2-7 TRBV20-1
TGTGCCAGCAGCTCCAAATGGTTGGGGGGTGAAAAACTGTTTTTT CASSSKWLGGEKLFF many NA TRBJ1-4 TRBV7-2
TGCAGTGCTAGAGGGGGAGGGGGGGACTATGGCTACACCTTC CSARGGGGDYGYTF many NA TRBJ1-2 TRBV20-1
TGTGCCACCAGCGCGCGGGGGGTGGGAGATACGCAGTATTTT CATSARGVGDTQYF many TRBD2 TRBJ2-3 TRBV15
TGTGCCAGCAGCCAGATTAGCGGGGGATCCTACAATGAGCAGTTCTTC CASSQISGGSYNEQFF many TRBD2 TRBJ2-1 TRBV7-6
TGCGCCAGCAGCTTGGGCGGCGGCATCACAGATACGCAGTATTTT CASSLGGGITDTQYF many NA TRBJ2-3 TRBV5-1
TGTGCCAGCAGCTTAGTTCGGGGAAACACCATATATTTT CASSLVRGNTIYF few NA TRBJ1-3 TRBV7-2
TGCAGCGTTGCGCTGACAACAGATAGCAATCAGCCCCAGCATTTT CSVALTTDSNQPQHF many NA TRBJ1-5 TRBV29-1
TGTGCCATCAGTGGACAGGTGCAAAACTATGGCTACACCTTC CAISGQVQNYGYTF NA NA TRBJ1-2 TRBV10-3
TGTGCCATCAGTGATGGTATCAGGCGCCTCTCTGGAAACACCATATATTTT CAISDGIRRLSGNTIYF many NA TRBJ1-3 TRBV10-3
TGTGCCATCAGGCCCGGACAGGGAAGGGAAAGTTTCGGGACCCTCAATGAGCAGTTCTTC CAIRPGQGRESFGTLNEQFF many TRBD1 TRBJ2-1 TRBV10-3
TGCGCCAGCAGCTTGGGGCAGGCTACGAACACTGAAGCTTTCTTT CASSLGQATNTEAFF many NA TRBJ1-1 TRBV5-1
TGTGCCAGCAGCCGGGGAGGGGCTGGGGCCAACGTCCTGACTTTC CASSRGGAGANVLTF many TRBD2 TRBJ2-6 TRBV9
TGCGCCAGCAGCCAGGGCCAGAGCTCCTATAATTCACCCCTCCACTTT CASSQGQSSYNSPLHF many NA TRBJ1-6 TRBV5-1
TGTGCCAGCAGCTTAGAGCGTCGTGGAAACACCATATATTTT CASSLERRGNTIYF NA NA TRBJ1-3 TRBV7-2
TGTGCCAGCAGTTACCCTACCACCGACAGGGATCTTGGCTACACCTTC CASSYPTTDRDLGYTF many TRBD1 TRBJ1-2 TRBV6-2/TRBV6-3
TGTGCCAGCAGTTTAGCCCTGGGGCAGGGCCCTGGCTATGGCTACACCTTC CASSLALGQGPGYGYTF many NA TRBJ1-2 TRBV12-3/TRBV12-4
TGTGCCAGCAGTTTAGCGCGCGGGACAGCGCGTTCGGAGACCCAGTACTTC CASSLARGTARSETQYF many NA TRBJ2-5 TRBV12-3/TRBV12-4
TGCGCCAGCAGCTTGAGGGACAGGGTTATTCAGCCCCAGCATTTT CASSLRDRVIQPQHF many TRBD1 TRBJ1-5 TRBV5-1
TGTGCCAGCAGCTTAGACAGCACCTACGAGCAGTACTTC CASSLDSTYEQYF few NA TRBJ2-7 TRBV7-2
TGTGCCAGCAGCACGTGGGGAGCCCCACCCTACGAGCAGTACTTC CASSTWGAPPYEQYF many NA TRBJ2-7 TRBV21-1
TGTGCCAGCAGCCCATCCCCGGGACGGGATAACTATGGCTACACCTTC CASSPSPGRDNYGYTF many NA TRBJ1-2 TRBV12-3/TRBV12-4
TGTGCCAGTAGTATAAGTCAGGGGGCGCGCATTGAGCAGTTCTTC CASSISQGARIEQFF many TRBD1 TRBJ2-1 TRBV19
TGCGCCAGCAGCCTCCTCCGAACCCAGGGGGCGCGGAATTCACCCCTCCACTTT CASSLLRTQGARNSPLHF many TRBD1 TRBJ1-6 TRBV4-1
TGTGCCAGCAGCGTAGAGACAGCATATAATTCACCCCTCCACTTT CASSVETAYNSPLHF many NA TRBJ1-6 TRBV9
TGCAGTGCCCCGCCTCTGTCCGACTATGGCTACACCTTC CSAPPLSDYGYTF many NA TRBJ1-2 TRBV20-1
TGCAGCCTATGGGACAGGAACTATGGCTACACCTTC CSLWDRNYGYTF many TRBD1 TRBJ1-2 TRBV29-1
TGTGCCAGCAGCCCAGGACTAGCGGGGCTCATCGATGAGCAGTTCTTC CASSPGLAGLIDEQFF many TRBD2 TRBJ2-1 TRBV9